These 14 T cell receptor beta chains came from one sample sequenced in a study of Tregs in tolerant kidney transplant recipients. This table comes from immunoSEQ multiplex PCR, and its TCRdb copy is limited to in-frame clones, with some not included. The repertoire table contains approximately 30,000 clones. This material consisted of CD8+ T cells from blood, taken before the transplant. The receptors were gathered from a human donor who received a combined kidney and bone marrow transplant.

With regard to this clone: Read coverage stops 3 residues before the CDR3 terminus; the germline J gene supplies the remainder. The chain employs TRBV5-1 and TRBJ1-6; no definite D call. This CDR3 region has 13 residues. Germline V CDR1 and CDR2: SGHRS, YFSETQ. The CDR3 loop reads CASSLDSSRTLHF. The sequenced part of the CDR3 DNA is TGCGCCAGCAGCTTGGACAGCTCCCGGACC.

The part of the CDR3 DNA that was read is TGTGCCAGCGAAGGGGTAGTTTCAACTAATGAAAAA. Its translation is CASEGVVSTNEK. The full CDR3 is CASEGVVSTNEKLFF. The rearrangement joins TRBV6-4 to TRBJ1-4; tentatively, D is TRBD1 (5 bases). Read data end 3 residues before the CDR3 end; the end is taken from the germline J gene. CDR1 is MRHNA, CDR2 SNTAGT, per germline. The CDR3 extends over 15 amino acids. Trimming took 8 bases from V and 0 from J, leaving 13 bases between them.

Regarding this clone: The read terminates 3 residues before the CDR3 end, so the remaining end is supplied by the germline J gene. The V gene is TRBV29-1, the J gene TRBJ1-3; D gene uncertain. The germline CDR1 and CDR2 sequences are SQVTM and ANQGSEA. V was clipped by 7 bases and J by 3 bases, with 7 bases between them. This CDR3 spans 11 amino acids. The CDR3 DNA, read in part, is TGCAGCGGCGCAATTGGAAACACC. It translates to CSGAIGNT. The CDR3, in full, reads CSGAIGNTIYF.

As regards this clone: The CDR3 is cut off 3 residues early in the read; its end comes from the germline J gene. This chain joins TRBV19 and TRBJ1-1; no clear D gene. This CDR3 is built from 15 residues. The germline V gene encodes CDR1 LNHDA and CDR2 SQIVND (reference sequence). The V end lost 7 bases, the J end lost 0 bases, and 15 bases lay between the germline ends. The CDR3 bases that were read are TGTGCCAGTACCCCCTACCCCCAAATGAACACTGAA. This gives the protein CASTPYPQMNTE. From start to end, the CDR3 is CASTPYPQMNTEAFF.

About this clone: The read gets to within 3 residues of the CDR3 end, and the germline J gene fills in the rest. The chain is built from TRBV29-1 and TRBJ2-7, with 12 bases identical to TRBD2. After removal of 3 bases from V and 4 bases from J, the junction contained 10 bases not matched to a gene. This CDR3 region has 16 residues. Germline V CDR1 and CDR2: SQVTM, ANQGSEA. The sequenced part of the CDR3 DNA is TGCAGCGTTGATGGAGAGACTAGCGGGAGCGGTTACGAG. This codes for CSVDGETSGSGYE. The CDR3 in full is CSVDGETSGSGYEQYF.

As regards this clone: With the read ending 3 residues before the CDR3 end, the germline J gene is used to fill in that end. The V call is TRBV10-1, the J call TRBJ2-5; TRBD2 is a possible D gene (5 bases). The germline gives CDR1 WNHNN, CDR2 SYGVQD (reference sequence). The CDR3 has 13 residues. V lost 3 bases, J lost 5 bases, and 10 bases lay in between. This CDR3 is CASSDSGWETQYF. The CDR3 bases that were read are TGCGCCAGCAGTGATTCGGGGTGGGAGACC.

As concerns this clone: The sequenced fragment ends 3 residues before the CDR3 boundary, so the rest is inferred from the germline J gene. The chain recombines TRBV30 with TRBJ2-2; D call uncertain. This CDR3 comprises 14 residues. Trimming shortened V by 4 bases and J by 3 bases, and 12 bases separated the two germline ends. Germline V gene lookup returns CDR1 GTSNPN and CDR2 SVGIG (reference sequence). The sequenced part of the CDR3 DNA is TGTGCCTGGACAGGATTTTTTGACACCGGGGAG. This gives the protein CAWTGFFDTGE. Given in full, the CDR3 is CAWTGFFDTGELFF.

A word on this clone: The read ends 3 residues shy of where the CDR3 ends; the end is completed using the germline J gene. This chain connects TRBV10-3 to TRBJ2-5; the match to TRBD2 covers 8 bases. Germline-derived CDR1 and CDR2 are ENHRY and SYGVKD. This CDR3 is 15 amino acids long. Losses at the gene ends were 2 bases for V and 2 bases for J; bases not matched to a gene: 4. Incomplete CDR3 DNA: TGTGCCATCAGTGAGGCGGGGGGAGGGCAAGAGACC. Encoded protein: CAISEAGGGQET. The entire CDR3 is CAISEAGGGQETQYF.

As for this clone: The sample has other DNA sequences that encode this CDR3 too. CDR3 DNA, as far as it was read: TGTGCCAGTAGTATCGGGACTAGCGGAACCTACGAG. This codes for CASSIGTSGTYE. The whole CDR3 is CASSIGTSGTYEQYF. J is TRBJ2-7 and V is TRBV19; 11 bases fit TRBD2. The read ends 3 residues before the CDR3 terminus; that terminus is restored from the germline J gene. The CDR3 contains 15 residues. V shed 3 bases and J 2 bases; nucleotides not matched to a gene: 3. Germline-derived CDR1 and CDR2 are LNHDA and SQIVND (reference sequence).

On this clone itself: From the germline J gene comes the end of the CDR3, since the read stops 3 residues before it. The genes are TRBV6-2 or TRBV6-3 and TRBJ2-3, with a tentative D call TRBD1 (7 bases). CDR1 and CDR2 (germline): MNHEY, SVGEGT. The ends were cut back, 0 bases at V and 3 bases at J, with 10 bases in the middle. There are 15 residues in the CDR3. Partial CDR3 DNA: TGTGCCAGCAGTTACTCGCCAGGGGGGACAGATACG. It yields the protein CASSYSPGGTDT. The entire CDR3 reads CASSYSPGGTDTQYF.

Concerning this clone itself: The read comes to an end 3 residues before the CDR3 does, leaving the germline J gene to fill in the end. The V call is TRBV2, the J call TRBJ2-7, with TRBD2 identical over 11 bases. The CDR3 runs 14 residues. CDR1 and CDR2 from the germline V gene are SNHLY and FYNNEI. The junction had 5 bases not matched to a gene; V was cut back by 7 bases and J by 3 bases. The CDR3 DNA, read in part, is TGTGCCAGCACCCAGGGACTAGCGGTCTACGAG. Its protein product is CASTQGLAVYE. The complete CDR3 reads CASTQGLAVYEQYF.

A remark on this clone: The read ends 3 residues shy of where the CDR3 ends; the end is completed using the germline J gene. This chain joins TRBV5-4 and TRBJ2-1; TRBD2 aligns across 7 bases. The CDR3 runs 13 residues. V gave up 3 bases and J gave up 8 bases; unmatched junction bases: 5. CDR1 is SGHNT, CDR2 YYREEE, per germline (reference sequence). Partial CDR3 DNA: TGTGCCAGCAGCTCTACTAGCGCCTATGAG. Translating it yields CASSSTSAYE. The entire CDR3 is CASSSTSAYEQFF.

Points on this clone: The CDR3 is cut off 3 residues early in the read; its end comes from the germline J gene. This sequence joins TRBV19 and TRBJ2-3; D may be TRBD1 (5 bases). The CDR3 covers 11 residues. Germline CDR1 LNHDA, CDR2 SQIVND (reference sequence). V dropped 8 bases and J dropped 8 bases, with 11 bases sitting between them. Partial CDR3 DNA: TGTGCCAGTCGGAAGCAGGGTACG. Translation: CASRKQGT. The complete CDR3 sequence is CASRKQGTQYF.

Points on this clone: The read ends 3 residues before the CDR3 terminus; that terminus is restored from the germline J gene. V usage is TRBV7-8 and J usage is TRBJ2-3; TRBD2 matches at 9 bases. V lost 3 bases and J lost 5; bases outside the gene matches: 3. Germline V CDR1 and CDR2: SGHVS, FQNEAQ. The CDR3 is made up of 14 amino acids. CDR3 DNA, as far as it was read: TGTGCCAGCAGCTTTAGCGGGAGCGGAGATACG. This codes for CASSFSGSGDT. The full CDR3 is CASSFSGSGDTQYF.